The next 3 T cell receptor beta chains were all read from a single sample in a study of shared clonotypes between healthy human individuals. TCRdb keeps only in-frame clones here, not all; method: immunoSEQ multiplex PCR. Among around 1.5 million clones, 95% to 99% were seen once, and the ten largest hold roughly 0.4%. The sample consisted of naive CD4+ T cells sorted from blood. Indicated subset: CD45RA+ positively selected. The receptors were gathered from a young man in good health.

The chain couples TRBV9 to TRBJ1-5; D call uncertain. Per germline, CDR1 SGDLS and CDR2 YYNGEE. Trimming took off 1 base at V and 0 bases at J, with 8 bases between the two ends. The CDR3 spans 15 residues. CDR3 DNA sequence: TGTGCCAGCAGCGTAAGAGGGAATAGCAATCAGCCCCAGCATTTT. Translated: CASSVRGNSNQPQHF.

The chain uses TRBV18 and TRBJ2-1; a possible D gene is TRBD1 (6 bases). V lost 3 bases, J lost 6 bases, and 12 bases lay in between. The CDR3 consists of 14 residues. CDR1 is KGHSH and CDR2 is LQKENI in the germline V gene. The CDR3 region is CASSPQGTFNEQFF. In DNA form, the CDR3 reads TGTGCCAGCTCACCGCAGGGGACCTTCAATGAGCAGTTCTTC.

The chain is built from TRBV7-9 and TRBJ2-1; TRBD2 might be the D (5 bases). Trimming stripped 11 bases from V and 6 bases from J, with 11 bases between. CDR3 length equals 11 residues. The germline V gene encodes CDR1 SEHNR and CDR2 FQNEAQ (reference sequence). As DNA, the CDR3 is TGTGCCCTCGAGGGTGCCAATGAGCAGTTCTTC. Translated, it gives CALEGANEQFF.